This TCR beta chain was sequenced during a study of blood T cell repertoires in COVID-19. At the level of the study: Specimens from acute and convalescent COVID-19 originated in the United States, Italy and Spain. T cells, B-cell-depleted T cells, or PBMCs provided the cDNA or gDNA that served as material.

This CDR3 is 15 amino acids long. V was pared by 5 bases and J by 6 bases, with 7 bases of the junction left unmatched. Germline-derived CDR1 and CDR2 are SGHDN and FVKESK. Per the original methods: Amplifying reference gene primers gave estimates of nucleated cell counts. Using immunoSEQ multiplex PCR, the repertoire was profiled, and TCRdb retains in-frame clones only, with some absent. That table gives V, J and clone size, and the DNA gave D and trimming. The data hold about 180,000 clones, with around 85% observed a single time. The sequence came from a human donor with active or convalescent COVID-19. The donor label of this sample is uncertain. V gene TRBV14 combines with J gene TRBJ2-1; 10 nucleotides line up with TRBD2. The source material was peripheral blood. CDR3 sequence reads: CASSYGLAAANEQFF. DNA of the CDR3: TGTGCCAGCAGCTACGGACTAGCGGCCGCCAATGAGCAGTTCTTC.